This paragraph covers one T cell receptor beta chain sequence. Its cognate antigen is unknown. This sample stems from a study of T-cell reconstitution after alpha-beta-depleted transplantation in children. Overall study results and limits: One year post-transplant, T-cell counts and diversity were largely derived from T cells produced anew. Some patients owed their high day-60 TCRbeta diversity to surviving recipient T cells and thymic progenitors.

The TCRbeta library incorporated unique molecular identifiers. TCRdb analysed the PCR reads with MiXCR anew, one entry per CDR3 protein. The profile shows about a million distinct CDR3 sequences, 25% to 30% of them singletons. CDR3 size: 21 residues. After removal of 3 bases from V and 6 bases from J, the junction contained 24 bases not matched to a gene. Germline values: CDR1 LNHDA, CDR2 SQIVND (reference sequence). The TCR sequence derives from a boy under three years old who had a stem cell transplant for SCID, so the T cells may come from the graft donor. The source was PBMCs, mostly from graft donor cells, collected 360 days after TCRalphabeta/CD19-depleted stem cell transplant. The chain is built from TRBV19 and TRBJ1-5; 9 positions agree with TRBD1. The CDR3, as DNA: TGTGCCAGTAGTATCTTTGGCTCGGGACAGGGCAACCTAATATTGGGTCAGCCCCAGCATTTT. Translated: CASSIFGSGQGNLILGQPQHF.